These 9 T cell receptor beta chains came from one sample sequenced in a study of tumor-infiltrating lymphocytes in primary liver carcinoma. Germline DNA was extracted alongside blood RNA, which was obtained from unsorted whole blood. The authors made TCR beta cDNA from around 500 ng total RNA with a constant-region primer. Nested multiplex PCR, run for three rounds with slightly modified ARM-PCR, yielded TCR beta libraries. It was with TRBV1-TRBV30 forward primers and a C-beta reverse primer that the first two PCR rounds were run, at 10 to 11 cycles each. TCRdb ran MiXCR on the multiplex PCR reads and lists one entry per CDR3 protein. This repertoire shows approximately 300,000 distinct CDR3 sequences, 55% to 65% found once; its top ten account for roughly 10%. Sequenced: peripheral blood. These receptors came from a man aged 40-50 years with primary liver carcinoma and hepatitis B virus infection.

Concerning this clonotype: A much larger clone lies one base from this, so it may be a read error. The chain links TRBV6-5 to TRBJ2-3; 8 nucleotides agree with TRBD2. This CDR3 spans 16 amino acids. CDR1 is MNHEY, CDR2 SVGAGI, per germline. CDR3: CGSSYLGREGADTQYF. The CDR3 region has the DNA TGTGGCAGCAGTTACTTAGGCCGGGAGGGAGCAGATACGCAGTATTTT.

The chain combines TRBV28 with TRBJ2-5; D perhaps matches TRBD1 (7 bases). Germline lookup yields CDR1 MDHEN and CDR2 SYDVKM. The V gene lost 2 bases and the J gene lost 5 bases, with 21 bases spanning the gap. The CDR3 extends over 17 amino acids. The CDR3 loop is CASSLRVLQGRRETQYF. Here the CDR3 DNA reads TGTGCCAGCAGTTTAAGGGTTCTACAGGGGAGGAGGGAGACCCAGTACTTC.

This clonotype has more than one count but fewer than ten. This chain's CDR3 is CAWSRDRGTFMNTEAFF. CDR3 DNA: TGTGCCTGGAGTCGAGACAGGGGGACCTTCATGAACACTGAAGCTTTCTTT. This chain links TRBV30 with TRBJ1-1, with TRBD1 matching over 9 bases. Germline-derived CDR1 and CDR2 are GTSNPN and SVGIG (reference sequence). The V gene end was trimmed by 2 bases and the J gene end by 0 bases; junction bases not matched to a gene: 10. The CDR3 is 17 amino acids. Full variable domain (missing parts from reference TRBV30 and TRBJ1-1): SQTIHQWPATLVQPVGSPLSLECTVEGTSNPNLYWYRQAAGRGLQLLFYSVGIGQISSEVPQNLSASRPQDRQFILSSKKLLLSDSGFYLCAWSRDRGTFMNTEAFFGQGTRLTVV.

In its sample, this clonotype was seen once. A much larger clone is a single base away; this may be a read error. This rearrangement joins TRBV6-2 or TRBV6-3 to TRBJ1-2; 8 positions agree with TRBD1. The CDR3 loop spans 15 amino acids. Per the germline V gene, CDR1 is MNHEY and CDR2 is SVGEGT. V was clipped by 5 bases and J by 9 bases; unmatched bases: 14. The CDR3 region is CASSDPGQVFASYTF. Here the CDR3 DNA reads TGTGCCAGCAGTGACCCGGGACAGGTTTTTGCTAGCTACACCTTC.

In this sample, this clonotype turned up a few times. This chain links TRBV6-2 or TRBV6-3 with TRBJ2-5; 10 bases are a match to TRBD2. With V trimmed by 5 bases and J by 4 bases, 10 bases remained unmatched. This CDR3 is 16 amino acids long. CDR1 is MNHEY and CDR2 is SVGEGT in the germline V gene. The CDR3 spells CASSKPLAGVRETQYF. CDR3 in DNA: TGTGCCAGCAGTAAACCTCTAGCGGGAGTAAGAGAGACCCAGTACTTC.

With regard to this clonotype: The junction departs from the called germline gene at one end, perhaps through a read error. CDR3 in amino acids: CASCEGTSGWDTQYF. CDR3 DNA sequence: TGTGCCAGCTGTGAGGGGACTAGCGGCTGGGATACGCAATATTTT. The rearrangement joins TRBV6-1 to TRBJ2-3; 11 bases agree with TRBD2. The germline gives CDR1 MNHNS, CDR2 SASEGT. The CDR3 extends over 15 amino acids.

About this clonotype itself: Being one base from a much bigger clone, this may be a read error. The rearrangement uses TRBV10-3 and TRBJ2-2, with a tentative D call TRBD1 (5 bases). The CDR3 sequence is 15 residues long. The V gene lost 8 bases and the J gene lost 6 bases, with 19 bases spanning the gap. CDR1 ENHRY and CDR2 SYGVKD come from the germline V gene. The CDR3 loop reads CAIPADSWYPGELFF. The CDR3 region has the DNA TGTGCCATCCCAGCCGACAGCTGGTATCCCGGGGAGCTGTTTTTT.

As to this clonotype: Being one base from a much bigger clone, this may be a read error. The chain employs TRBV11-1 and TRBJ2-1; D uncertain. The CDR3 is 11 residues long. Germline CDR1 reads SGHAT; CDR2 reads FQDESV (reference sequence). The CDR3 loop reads CAGSLSHEQFF. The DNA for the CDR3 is TGTGCCGGCAGCTTATCGCATGAGCAGTTCTTC.

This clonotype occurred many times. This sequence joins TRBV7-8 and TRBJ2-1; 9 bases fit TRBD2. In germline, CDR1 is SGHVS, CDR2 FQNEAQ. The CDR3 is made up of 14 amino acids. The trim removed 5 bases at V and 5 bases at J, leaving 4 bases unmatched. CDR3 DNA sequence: TGTGCCAGCAGCAGGCGACTAGCGGACAATGAGCAGTTCTTC. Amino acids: CASSRRLADNEQFF.